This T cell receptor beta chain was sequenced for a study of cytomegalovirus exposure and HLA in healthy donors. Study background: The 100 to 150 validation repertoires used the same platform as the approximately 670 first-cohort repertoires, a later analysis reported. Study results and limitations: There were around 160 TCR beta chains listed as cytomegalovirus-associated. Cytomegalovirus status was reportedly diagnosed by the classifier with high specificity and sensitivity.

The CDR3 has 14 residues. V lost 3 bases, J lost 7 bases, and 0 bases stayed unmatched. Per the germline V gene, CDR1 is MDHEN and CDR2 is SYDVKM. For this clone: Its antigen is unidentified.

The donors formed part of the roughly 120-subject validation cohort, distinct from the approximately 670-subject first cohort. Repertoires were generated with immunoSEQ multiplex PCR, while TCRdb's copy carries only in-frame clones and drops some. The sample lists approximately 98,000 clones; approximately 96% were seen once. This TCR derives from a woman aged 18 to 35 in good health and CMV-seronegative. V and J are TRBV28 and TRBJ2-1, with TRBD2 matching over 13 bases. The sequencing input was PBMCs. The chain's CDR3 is CASSLGLAGNEQFF. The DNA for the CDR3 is TGTGCCAGCAGTTTGGGACTAGCGGGGAATGAGCAGTTCTTC. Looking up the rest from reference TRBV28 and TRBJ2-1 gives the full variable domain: DVKVTQSSRYLVKRTGEKVFLECVQDMDHENMFWYRQDPGLGLRLIYFSYDVKMKEKGDIPEGYSVSREKKERFSLILESASTNQTSMYLCASSLGLAGNEQFFGPGTRLTVL.